Below are 18 T cell receptor beta chains sequenced from a single sample in a study of blood T cell repertoires in COVID-19. Clones were sequenced by immunoSEQ multiplex PCR, and TCRdb holds only the in-frame ones, with some missing. The sample records some 200,000 clones, approximately 84% being singletons. Sequenced: peripheral blood. Receptors originate from a man aged 50-60 years who had recovered from COVID-19.

This chain links TRBV7-9 with TRBJ2-7; no firm D call. Trimming cost V 1 base and J 2 bases, with 12 bases left between them. This CDR3 is built from 15 residues. CDR1 is SEHNR and CDR2 is FQNEAQ in the germline V gene (reference sequence). DNA of the CDR3: TGTGCCAGCAGCTTAGTCAGTTTTCTGACCTACGAGCAGTACTTC. Its translation: CASSLVSFLTYEQYF. Based on the CDR3 plus reference TRBV7-9 and TRBJ2-7, the full variable domain is DTGVSQNPRHKITKRGQNVTFRCDPISEHNRLYWYRQTLGQGPEFLTYFQNEAQLEKSRLLSDRFSAERPKGSFSTLEIQRTEQGDSAMYLCASSLVSFLTYEQYFGPGTRLTVT.

This clone was counted a single time. This sequence joins TRBV5-1 and TRBJ1-2, with D unresolved. In germline, CDR1 is SGHRS, CDR2 YFSETQ. V lost 1 base and J lost 4, with 8 bases in between. This CDR3 has 13 residues. This chain's CDR3 is CASSLQAGYGYTF. CDR3 nucleotide sequence: TGCGCCAGCAGCTTGCAGGCTGGCTATGGCTACACCTTC.

This clone was detected only once. The CDR3 spells CASSSAGQGNYGYTF. The CDR3, as DNA: TGTGCCAGCAGCTCCGCCGGACAGGGGAACTATGGCTACACCTTC. The chain employs TRBV13 and TRBJ1-2, with 9 positions matching TRBD1. Trimming at V came to 4 bases and at J to 2 bases, leaving 5 bases not matched to a gene. The CDR3 extends over 15 amino acids. Germline loops: CDR1 PRHDT, CDR2 FYEKMQ (reference sequence). The variable domain in full, completed from reference TRBV13 and TRBJ1-2, reads AAGVIQSPRHLIKEKRETATLKCYPIPRHDTVYWYQQGPGQDPQFLISFYEKMQSDKGSIPDRFSAQQFSDYHSELNMSSLELGDSALYFCASSSAGQGNYGYTFGSGTRLTVV.

The rearrangement joins TRBV5-5 to TRBJ1-1, with unresolved D. The CDR3 is 13 residues long. Trimming left V 5 bases short and J 2 bases short, with 10 bases between. CDR1 and CDR2 (germline): SGHKS, YYEKEE (reference sequence). The CDR3 region is CASRPVLNTEAFF. Written as DNA, the CDR3 is TGTGCCAGCAGACCGGTCCTCAACACTGAAGCTTTCTTT. Using reference TRBV5-5 and TRBJ1-1 for the parts outside the CDR3, the full variable domain is DAGVTQSPTHLIKTRGQQVTLRCSPISGHKSVSWYQQVLGQGPQFIFQYYEKEERGRGNFPDRFSARQFPNYSSELNVNALLLGDSALYLCASRPVLNTEAFFGQGTRLTVV.

V is TRBV5-4 and J is TRBJ2-7; TRBD2 aligns across 7 bases. Looked up from germline, CDR1 is SGHNT and CDR2 is YYREEE (reference sequence). Losses at the gene ends were 4 bases for V and 5 bases for J; bases not matched to a gene: 12. The CDR3 runs 15 residues. For the CDR3, the DNA is TGTGCCAGCAGCCGTCGCGAACTAGCGCTCCACGAGCAGTACTTC. This codes for CASSRRELALHEQYF.

The chain joins TRBV27 to TRBJ1-1, with TRBD1 identical over 8 bases. Germline V gene lookup returns CDR1 MNHEY and CDR2 SMNVEV (reference sequence). This CDR3 is 14 amino acids long. V shed 5 bases, J shed 5 bases, and the junction held 7 bases outside the gene matches. CDR3 in DNA: TGTGCCAGCAGTCCCCGGGACAGGATGACTGAAGCTTTCTTT. It is translated as CASSPRDRMTEAFF.

Here the CDR3 reads CASSWTGNQPQHF. In DNA form, the CDR3 reads TGTGCCAGCAGCTGGACAGGCAATCAGCCCCAGCATTTT. The chain combines TRBV6-5 with TRBJ1-5; possibly TRBD1 for D (6 bases). The CDR3 spans 13 residues. Looked up from germline, CDR1 is MNHEY and CDR2 is SVGAGI. Trimming removed 6 bases from V and 2 bases from J, with 8 bases in between.

Written as DNA, the CDR3 is TGTGCCAGCAGTGGCGCGGGAGGGCCTTTAGATACGCAGTATTTT. Protein sequence: CASSGAGGPLDTQYF. The chain is built from TRBV2 and TRBJ2-3; 9 nucleotides match TRBD2. The CDR3 totals 15 residues. The junction had 7 bases not matched to a gene; V was cut back by 4 bases and J by 5 bases. Germline CDR1 and CDR2: SNHLY and FYNNEI.

The gene calls are TRBV6-2 or TRBV6-3 and TRBJ2-7; 10 bases agree with TRBD1. Trimming at V came to 4 bases and at J to 0 bases, leaving 3 bases not matched to a gene. The CDR3 is 15 amino acids. CDR1 MNHEY and CDR2 SVGEGT come from the germline V gene. CDR3 sequence: CASSWGQGRSYEQYF. The CDR3 DNA is TGTGCCAGCAGTTGGGGACAGGGGCGCTCCTACGAGCAGTACTTC.

This rearrangement joins TRBV28 to TRBJ1-1; tentative D call: TRBD1 (5 bases). CDR3 length: 14 residues. Trimming took 8 bases from V and 2 from J, leaving 15 bases between them. Germline V CDR1 and CDR2: MDHEN, SYDVKM. The CDR3 nucleotides are TGTGCCAGCTTCTCGTGGGGCTCAAACACTGAAGCTTTCTTT. It translates to CASFSWGSNTEAFF. The variable domain in full, with the rest retrieved from reference TRBV28 and TRBJ1-1, is DVKVTQSSRYLVKRTGEKVFLECVQDMDHENMFWYRQDPGLGLRLIYFSYDVKMKEKGDIPEGYSVSREKKERFSLILESASTNQTSMYLCASFSWGSNTEAFFGQGTRLTVV.

CDR3 sequence: CASSPRTGPKGNEQFF. DNA of the CDR3: TGTGCCAGCAGCCCCAGGACAGGGCCGAAAGGCAATGAGCAGTTCTTC. The J gene is TRBJ2-1, the V gene TRBV9; 8 nucleotides align to TRBD1. The CDR3 has 16 amino acids. The J segment lost 6 bases and the V segment lost 4 bases, leaving 12 bases of the junction unmatched. Germline CDR1 and CDR2: SGDLS and YYNGEE.

The rearrangement links TRBV19 to TRBJ2-3; 7 nucleotides match TRBD2. Germline assignment: CDR1 LNHDA and CDR2 SQIVND (reference sequence). The length of the CDR3 is 17 residues. V shed 5 bases and J 3 bases; nucleotides not matched to a gene: 14. The CDR3 here is CASSEDRGAGSTDTQYF. CDR3 nucleotide sequence: TGTGCCAGTAGTGAGGATAGGGGAGCGGGATCAACAGATACGCAGTATTTT. Combining the CDR3 with reference TRBV19 and TRBJ2-3 gives the whole variable domain DGGITQSPKYLFRKEGQNVTLSCEQNLNHDAMYWYRQDPGQGLRLIYYSQIVNDFQKGDIAEGYSVSREKKESFPLTVTSAQKNPTAFYLCASSEDRGAGSTDTQYFGPGTRLTVL.

The chain uses TRBV6-6 and TRBJ2-7, with TRBD1 matching 9 bases. J was trimmed by 4 bases and V by 5 bases; bases with no gene match: 9. The CDR3 runs to 15 residues. Germline V gene sequence: CDR1 MNHNY, CDR2 SVGAGI (reference sequence). CDR3 sequence (DNA): TGTGCCAGCAGTCGAGACAGGGGGTTTCCGTACGAGCAGTACTTC. Translating gives CASSRDRGFPYEQYF.

The V call is TRBV6-5, the J call TRBJ2-1, with 11 positions matching TRBD1. Germline lookup yields CDR1 MNHEY and CDR2 SVGAGI. J was trimmed by 4 bases and V by 2 bases; bases with no gene match: 4. The CDR3 has 16 residues. CDR3 in amino acids: CASSYLGTGGYNEQFF. As DNA, the CDR3 is TGTGCCAGCAGTTACCTCGGGACAGGGGGGTACAATGAGCAGTTCTTC.

The V call is TRBV6-5, the J call TRBJ2-7; weak D call: TRBD2 (6 bases). The CDR3 consists of 13 residues. Trimming cost V 7 bases and J 3 bases, with 13 bases left between them. The germline gives CDR1 MNHEY, CDR2 SVGAGI. This chain's CDR3 is CASKRDSFYEQYF. The CDR3 bases are TGTGCCAGCAAGAGGGACTCCTTCTACGAGCAGTACTTC.

This chain links TRBV28 with TRBJ2-7; tentative D call: TRBD1 (6 bases). The V end lost 4 bases, the J end lost 0 bases, and 13 bases lay between the germline ends. The CDR3 loop spans 15 amino acids. Looked up from germline, CDR1 is MDHEN and CDR2 is SYDVKM. CDR3: CASSSIDRISYEQYF. The CDR3, as DNA: TGTGCCAGCAGTTCGATAGACAGGATCTCCTACGAGCAGTACTTC.

The rearrangement uses TRBV27 and TRBJ1-2; 9 bases map to TRBD1. V was clipped by 2 bases and J by 4 bases; unmatched bases: 2. The CDR3 is 14 amino acids. The germline V gene has CDR1 MNHEY and CDR2 SMNVEV (reference sequence). CDR3 in DNA: TGTGCCAGCAGTTTAGGGGACAGGGTCTATGGCTACACCTTC. As protein: CASSLGDRVYGYTF.

To note about this clone: The junction departs from germline at one end; a sequencing error may be responsible. The V call is TRBV25-1, the J call TRBJ2-7; TRBD2 is a possible D gene (6 bases). The germline V gene encodes CDR1 MGHDK and CDR2 SYGVNS. CDR3 length: 13 residues. Here the CDR3 DNA reads TGTGCCGTAACCAGAAGGGACTCCAACGAGCAGTACTTC. It codes for CAVTRRDSNEQYF.